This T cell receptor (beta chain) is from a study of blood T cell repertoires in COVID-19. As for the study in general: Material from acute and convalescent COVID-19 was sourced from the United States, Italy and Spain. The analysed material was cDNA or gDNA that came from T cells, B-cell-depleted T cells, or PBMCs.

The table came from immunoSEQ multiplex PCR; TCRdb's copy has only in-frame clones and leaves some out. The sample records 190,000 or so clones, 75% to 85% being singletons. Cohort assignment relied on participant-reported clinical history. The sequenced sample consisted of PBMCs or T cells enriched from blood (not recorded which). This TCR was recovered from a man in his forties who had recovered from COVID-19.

The CDR3 bases are TGCGCCAGCAGCTTGGGACTAGCCAACAGCGGAGAGACCCAGTACTTC. Translation: CASSLGLANSGETQYF. J is TRBJ2-5 and V is TRBV5-1, with 7 bases aligning to TRBD2. Per the germline V gene, CDR1 is SGHRS and CDR2 is YFSETQ. The junction had 9 bases not matched to a gene; V was cut back by 0 bases and J by 4 bases. This CDR3 is built from 16 residues.